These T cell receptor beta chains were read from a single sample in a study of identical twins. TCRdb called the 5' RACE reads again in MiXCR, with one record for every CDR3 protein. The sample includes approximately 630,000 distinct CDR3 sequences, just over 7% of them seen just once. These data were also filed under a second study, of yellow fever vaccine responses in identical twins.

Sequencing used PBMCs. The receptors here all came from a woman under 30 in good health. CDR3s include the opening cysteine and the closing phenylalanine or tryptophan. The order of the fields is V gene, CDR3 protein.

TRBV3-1 CASGGTSGSFAYEQYF
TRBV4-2 CASSQDRASGEETQYF
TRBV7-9 CASTPPGTPVGQYF
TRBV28 CACSLIREGGGYTF
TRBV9 CASSANRGGDTGELFF
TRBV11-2 CASSLTRVLLSPLHF
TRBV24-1 CATSDIGETEAFF
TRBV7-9 CASSLVQGGNTIYF
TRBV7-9 CASSFDTLGPSQYF
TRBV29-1 CSVDLGLAGGRSTDTQYF
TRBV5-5 CASSLLSSGTGLREQYF
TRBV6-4 CASSPGLAGGLSSYNEQFF
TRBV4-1 CASSQDGAATNEKLFF
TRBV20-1 CSGTARTGTDYNSPLHF
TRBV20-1 CSASTPGGRQYF
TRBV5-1 CASSITAGSSYNEQFF
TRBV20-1 CSVPLGASTDTQYF
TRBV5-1 CASSLANSGNEQFF
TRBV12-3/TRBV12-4 CASSLGENTEAFF
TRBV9 CASSGKLYSYNEQFF
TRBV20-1 CSAVSGSTYNEQFF
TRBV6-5 CATGTGPYEQYF
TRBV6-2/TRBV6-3 CASSDLTSRAEQFF
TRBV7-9 CASSPPGLARNEQFF
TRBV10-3 CAISERENNYGYTF
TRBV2 CASSGTEVNNEQFF
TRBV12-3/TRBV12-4 CASSLVRDRGFNQPQHF
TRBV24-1 CATSDHTSGDYGYTF
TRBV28 CASRSGWSPLHF
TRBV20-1 CSARDPSGQGAEYEQYF
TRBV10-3 CAISESLPAAAGGYEQYF
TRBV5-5 CASSGTGVIDYGYTF
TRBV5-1 CASSFSGTAQETQYF
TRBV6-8 CASSSLAGQTYEQYF
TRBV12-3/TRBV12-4 CASSGRSWPTERVAFF
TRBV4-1 CASSQEGIGVPSRSTDTQYF
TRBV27 CASWQGPYEGSEKLFF
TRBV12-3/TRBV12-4 CVSSFRTDTQYF
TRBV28 CASTSGDSGNTTYF
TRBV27 CASSPIAGVSADTQYF
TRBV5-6 CASSWRGPGEETQYF
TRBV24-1 CATSGRQGSSYNEQFF
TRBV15 CATSGNGDTGELFF
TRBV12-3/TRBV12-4 CASSGTPSNTEAFF
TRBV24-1 CATSDRWTGLTGELFF
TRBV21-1 CASRKVETGDETQYF
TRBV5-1 CASSLRTGLAQETQYF
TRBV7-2 CASSSGLGNYNEQFF
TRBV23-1 CASSQLGQFTTNEKLFF
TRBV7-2 CASSPPWGPRSYEQYF
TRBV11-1 CASSPAPLAGGPFTDTQYF
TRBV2 CASSGQPNNSPLHF
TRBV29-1 CSVDPTLGTTDTQYF
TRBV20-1 CSAGFGNEKLFF
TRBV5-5 CASSLARDRNSPLHF